This TCR beta chain was sequenced in a study of T cell clones after liver transplantation. Overall study: Pre-transplant mixed lymphocyte reactions yielded third-party-reactive TCRbeta sequences as comparators for graft-donor-reactive sequences.

Sorting of unstimulated PBMCs yielded separate CD3+CD4+ and CD3+CD8+ fractions. Losses at the gene ends were 7 bases for V and 3 bases for J; bases not matched to a gene: 3. The CDR3 loop spans 14 amino acids. CDR1 is SNHLY and CDR2 is FYNNEI in the germline V gene. Sequencing was performed with immunoSEQ multiplex PCR; in TCRdb, only in-frame clones are kept and a portion is missing. Of roughly 23,000 clones in the sample, 90% to 95% were seen once. The TCR comes from a human patient who received a liver transplant. The T cells may come from the graft donor. The specimen was CD8+ T cells from blood, collected 25 months after liver transplant. V gene TRBV2 combines with J gene TRBJ2-1; 10 bases align to TRBD1. The CDR3 loop is CASTWTGGYNEQFF. CDR3 nucleotide sequence: TGTGCCAGCACCTGGACAGGGGGCTACAATGAGCAGTTCTTC.